The rows below give T cell receptor beta chains drawn from one sample of a study of OX40 agonist ivuxolimab in advanced cancers. Method: immunoSEQ multiplex PCR; TCRdb's copy keeps in-frame clones and lacks some. The data contain over 55,000 clones, more than 70% of them singletons. The sample consisted of CD4+ or CD8+ T cells sorted from blood, taken in a trial of the OX40 agonist ivuxolimab. These receptors all stem from an adult with an advanced solid tumor such as melanoma, head and neck, liver or kidney cancer. The conserved cysteine and the conserved F or W are not part of the CDR3 here. Each record gives: V gene, D gene, J gene, CDR3 protein. A D gene is named only where the DNA matches it firmly.

TRBV10-3,TRBD2,TRBJ2-3,AIRREELSTDTQY
TRBV19,NA,TRBJ1-2,ASRKEENYGYT
TRBV2,TRBD1,TRBJ1-3,ASSPLSTGVPNTIY
TRBV23-1,NA,TRBJ1-5,ASSPTGPGANQPQH
TRBV7-9,NA,TRBJ2-7,ASSLAEGYEQY
TRBV6-1,TRBD1,TRBJ1-3,ASSGRDRGNTIY
TRBV19,NA,TRBJ2-6,AVSGANVLT
TRBV5-1,TRBD2,TRBJ2-7,ASSLGLAQNYEQY
TRBV28,TRBD2,TRBJ2-5,ASSLGIAGGQETQY
TRBV6-4,NA,TRBJ2-7,ASSRIYEQY
TRBV7-2,NA,TRBJ2-5,ASSGIWGTQY
TRBV15,NA,TRBJ1-6,ATSRDGRDGSPLH
TRBV27,TRBD2,TRBJ2-3,ASSLTGTRSTDTQY
TRBV10-2,NA,TRBJ2-5,ASSDGGETQY
TRBV5-1,NA,TRBJ2-2,ASNPQPTGTSSGELF
TRBV15,NA,TRBJ2-5,ATSKTATGETQY
TRBV7-9,TRBD2,TRBJ2-2,ASSRTSGRSNTGELF
TRBV6-1,TRBD1,TRBJ1-1,ASRPGQGFRAEAF
TRBV19,NA,TRBJ2-2,ASSIAGGTGELF
TRBV6-1,TRBD1,TRBJ2-5,ASSDPGGQGLAETQY
TRBV6-1,TRBD1,TRBJ2-1,ASSEAPGQVGEQF
TRBV5-1,NA,TRBJ2-6,ASSSGHNSGANVLT
TRBV6-6,NA,TRBJ1-2,ASSSSYGYT
TRBV13,TRBD2,TRBJ2-5,ASSLLAGGPLSQY
TRBV6-1,NA,TRBJ1-4,ASSATTTNEKLF
TRBV5-5,TRBD1,TRBJ1-3,ASSRPGTGTGNTIY
TRBV5-4,NA,TRBJ2-7,ASSSPSTSSSYEQY
TRBV10-2,NA,TRBJ1-6,ASSESIMSNSPLH
TRBV18,NA,TRBJ2-5,ASSPAGIQETQY
TRBV5-1,NA,TRBJ2-3,ASTVDSGTDTQY
TRBV12-1,NA,TRBJ2-3,ASSPTAGSSDTQY
TRBV7-9,NA,TRBJ2-5,ASSPSGRETQY
TRBV2,TRBD2,TRBJ2-2,ASTGLAGGPTGELF
TRBV21-1,NA,TRBJ1-1,ASSKDRAGLDTEAF
TRBV20-1,NA,TRBJ1-1,SARDVTEAF
TRBV18,NA,TRBJ1-1,ASSSQNTEAF
TRBV6-4,TRBD1,TRBJ2-3,ASRTTGGGTDTQY
TRBV27,TRBD1,TRBJ2-1,ASSFGTGANNEQF
TRBV6-6,TRBD1,TRBJ1-5,ASSYSKGAWPQH
TRBV5-4,NA,TRBJ2-6,ASSIPTRPTSGANVLT
TRBV5-6,TRBD1,TRBJ1-2,ASSLGQGVGGYT
TRBV6-6,NA,TRBJ2-1,ASSPRGQTNNEQF
TRBV19,TRBD1,TRBJ2-7,ASSITGTGINEQY
TRBV5-6,NA,TRBJ1-3,ASSSVSSGNTIY
TRBV7-8,NA,TRBJ1-1,ASSPRDTKGEAF